This is a list of T cell receptor beta chains from one sample in a study of beta chain features in type 1 diabetes. The data were produced by immunoSEQ multiplex PCR, yet TCRdb's version contains in-frame clones alone and is incomplete. The data show around 500,000 clones, about 10% seen once. The sample was naive CD4+ T cells from blood. The receptor set was obtained from a young woman in good health. Both conserved end residues are part of each CDR3. The D gene is left open where the match is weak. Rows may omit the clone size; those that give it use once, few, many or a size class.

>TRBV29-1|TRBJ1-1|few|-
TGCAGCGTTTCGGCAGGAATTATGAACACTGAAGCTTTCTTT
CSVSAGIMNTEAFF
>TRBV9|TRBJ1-1|-|-
TGTGCCAGCAGCAGGGGGATGAACACTGAAGCTTTCTTT
CASSRGMNTEAFF
>TRBV6-6|TRBJ1-2|few|-
TGTGCCATCTCGGACCCCCGAAATGGCTACACCTTC
CAISDPRNGYTF
>TRBV29-1|TRBJ2-3|few|TRBD2
TGCAGCCAGACTAGCGGGAGGGCCACAGATACGCAGTATTTT
CSQTSGRATDTQYF
>TRBV10-3|TRBJ2-1|-|-
TGTGCCATCCGGGGCCCGGGCTACAATGAGCAGTTCTTC
CAIRGPGYNEQFF
>TRBV19|TRBJ2-1|few|TRBD1
TGTGCCAGTAGAACTGGACAGGATTACAATGAGCAGTTCTTC
CASRTGQDYNEQFF
>TRBV2|TRBJ2-3|-|TRBD2
TGTGCCAGCTCGGGACTAGCGGGGGAAGATACGCAGTATTTT
CASSGLAGEDTQYF
>TRBV29-1|TRBJ2-2|few|TRBD2
TGCAGCGTTGTGGGCGGGAGGGCCGACGGGGAGCTGTTTTTT
CSVVGGRADGELFF
>TRBV5-8|TRBJ2-6|-|-
TGTGCCAGCAGCCAGGGGAATTCCGGGGCCAACGTCCTGACTTTC
CASSQGNSGANVLTF
>TRBV28|TRBJ2-4|few|-
TGTGCCAGCAGTTTATGGGGGGACGCCAAAAACATTCAGTACTTC
CASSLWGDAKNIQYF
>TRBV20-1|TRBJ1-5|few|-
TGCAGTGCTTACAATCAGCCCCAGCATTTT
CSAYNQPQHF
>TRBV7-9|TRBJ2-7|-|-
TGTGCCAGCAGCTTCCAGGGAGACTCCTACGAGCAGTACTTC
CASSFQGDSYEQYF
>TRBV7-2|TRBJ2-5|-|-
TGTGCCAGCAGTGTACAGAGGACAGAGACCCAGTACTTC
CASSVQRTETQYF
>TRBV4-1|TRBJ2-3|-|TRBD2
TGCGCCAGCAGCCAACCCCAGCGGGAACCGGATTTT
CASSQPQREPDF
>TRBV29-1|TRBJ1-1|few|-
TGCAGCGTTGAAACATGGAGGGTGAACACTGAAGCTTTCTTT
CSVETWRVNTEAFF
>TRBV15|TRBJ2-1|-|-
TGTGCCACCAGCAGAGCGCTCAATGAGCAGTTCTTC
CATSRALNEQFF
>TRBV7-2|TRBJ2-1|-|-
TGTGCCAGCAGCCCAGACGGGCCGACCTACAATGAGCAGTTCTTC
CASSPDGPTYNEQFF
>TRBV30|TRBJ2-7|-|-
TGTGCCTGGAGTATGACACTCTACGAGCAGTACTTC
CAWSMTLYEQYF
>TRBV7-9|TRBJ2-1|few|TRBD2
TGTGCCAGCACCTCCCCCCGGGGGGTCGATGAGCAGTTCTTC
CASTSPRGVDEQFF
>TRBV4-3|TRBJ2-2|few|-
TGCGCCAGCAGCCAAGAGAGGGTAGCACCGCCCGGGGAGCTGTTTTTT
CASSQERVAPPGELFF
>TRBV7-2|TRBJ2-5|few|-
TGTGCCAGCAGCTTAAAGGGTGCCCAGTACTTC
CASSLKGAQYF
>TRBV7-2|TRBJ2-7|-|TRBD1
TGTGCCAGCAGATCCCCGGGGGACAGGAGCTCCTACGAGCAGTACTTC
CASRSPGDRSSYEQYF
>TRBV2|TRBJ1-2|few|-
TGTGCCAGCACTGTTCGAGTTGGCTACACCTTC
CASTVRVGYTF
>TRBV5-1|TRBJ2-1|few|-
TGCGCCAGCAGCTTGGTTGGATCTAACTCCTACAATGAGCAGTTCTTC
CASSLVGSNSYNEQFF
>TRBV5-1|TRBJ2-5|-|-
TGCGCCAGCAGCTTGGAGTTGGAGACCCAGTACTTC
CASSLELETQYF
>TRBV9|TRBJ2-6|few|-
TGTGCCAGCAGCGTAAAAGGTTCCGGGGCCAACGTCCTGACTTTC
CASSVKGSGANVLTF
>TRBV5-1|TRBJ2-3|few|-
TGCGCCAGCAGCGTACCGTTAGATACGCAGTATTTT
CASSVPLDTQYF
>TRBV18|TRBJ1-1|-|-
TGTGCCAGCTCACCGAAAGTTCCGGGTGTGAACACTGAAGCTTTCTTT
CASSPKVPGVNTEAFF
>TRBV30|TRBJ2-2|many|-
TGTGCCTGGAGTGTAGGCGGGGAGCTGTTTTTT
CAWSVGGELFF
>TRBV7-9|TRBJ2-2|-|-
TGTGCCAGCGAGTATCGGGTCACCGGGGAGCTGTTTTTT
CASEYRVTGELFF
>TRBV9|TRBJ1-5|few|TRBD1
TGTGCCAGCAGCGGACAGGGGAATCAGCCCCAGCATTTT
CASSGQGNQPQHF
>TRBV2|TRBJ2-4|few|TRBD2
TGTGCCAGCAGTGAGCGGGGGAGGGGAGCCAAAAACATTCAGTACTTC
CASSERGRGAKNIQYF
>TRBV7-2|TRBJ1-4|-|-
TGTGCCAGCAAATTAGGGGATGCAACTAATGAAAAACTGTTTTTT
CASKLGDATNEKLFF